This T cell receptor (beta chain) comes out of a study of CXCR3-negative and CXCR3-positive naive CD8 T cells. The study's findings and limits: Comparably high diversity was seen in both naive subsets, and much lower diversity in memory CD8+ cells.

This CDR3 is 13 amino acids long. Germline loops: CDR1 SGHRS, CDR2 YFSETQ. Carrying UMI labels, the TRB cDNA libraries were prepared through 5' RACE. TCRdb derives one entry per CDR3 protein from the 5' RACE reads, leaving out DNA. This table lists more than 7,000 distinct CDR3 sequences. CD45RO-CCR7+CD27+CD95- defined naive CD8+ T cells. This clonotype is medium-sized by frequency. Its antigen is undetermined. This TCR was recovered from a human donor in good health. Some clones in this sample may be carry-over from other donors' samples. The V and J genes are TRBV5-1 and TRBJ2-7. Input material: naive CXCR3- CD8+ T cells from blood. The sample's subset: CD45RO-CCR7+CD27+CD95- naive CD8+ T cells lacking CXCR3 (TNR3-). Here the CDR3 reads CASSLEDAYEQYF.